These T cell receptor beta chains were read from a single sample in a study of post-analysis software for immune sequencing data. One entry per CDR3 protein, called by TCRdb with MiXCR from the PCR reads. The table has approximately 660,000 distinct CDR3 sequences, approximately 59% seen once. The sample comprised blood. Receptors were obtained from a girl under 10 years old with multiple sclerosis. Both conserved end residues are part of each CDR3. Each record gives: D gene, J gene, clone size, V gene, CDR3 protein, CDR3 DNA. A D gene is named only where the DNA matches it firmly. The size entry is marked missing in some rows and otherwise reads once, few, many or a size class.

>-|TRBJ2-3|-|TRBV7-3
CASASQGSGGTDTQYF
TGTGCCAGCGCCTCGCAGGGCTCAGGGGGGACAGATACGCAGTATTTT
>-|TRBJ2-4|-|TRBV5-1
CASSWDTLNIQYF
TGCGCCAGCAGCTGGGACACTCTAAACATTCAGTACTTC
>-|TRBJ2-1|-|TRBV10-3
CATAPVGNEQFF
TGTGCCACGGCCCCAGTGGGGAATGAGCAGTTCTTC
>TRBD1|TRBJ1-2|-|TRBV12-5
CASGQTGQGDGYTF
TGTGCTAGTGGTCAAACGGGACAGGGTGATGGCTACACCTTC
>TRBD1|TRBJ1-1|-|TRBV10-1
CASIGTGGTEAFF
TGCGCCAGTATCGGGACAGGGGGCACTGAAGCTTTCTTT
>-|TRBJ2-3|few|TRBV6-6
CASSYSGLTTDTQYF
TGTGCCAGCAGTTACTCAGGACTGACCACAGATACGCAGTATTTT
>-|TRBJ1-5|-|TRBV4-1
CASSQDWGYQPQHF
TGCGCCAGCAGCCAAGATTGGGGTTATCAGCCCCAGCATTTT
>TRBD1|TRBJ1-4|-|TRBV29-1
CSVAAGTGGSEKLFF
TGCAGCGTCGCGGCGGGGACAGGGGGGAGCGAAAAACTGTTTTTT
>TRBD1|TRBJ1-1|-|TRBV18
CASSLKTGGSEAFF
TGTGCCAGCTCACTTAAGACAGGGGGCTCTGAAGCTTTCTTT
>TRBD1|TRBJ2-1|-|TRBV27
CASRKGQGVHNEQFF
TGTGCCAGCAGGAAGGGACAGGGGGTCCACAATGAGCAGTTCTTC
>-|TRBJ2-1|-|TRBV6-6
CASSYSTMGPPYNEQFF
TGTGCCAGCAGTTACAGTACCATGGGACCACCATACAATGAGCAGTTCTTC
>TRBD1|TRBJ2-1|-|TRBV12-3/TRBV12-4
CASSLLQGAYNEQFF
TGTGCCAGCAGTTTACTTCAGGGGGCCTACAATGAGCAGTTCTTC
>-|TRBJ1-5|few|TRBV10-3
CAISESRERDQPQHF
TGTGCCATCAGTGAGTCCAGGGAAAGGGATCAGCCCCAGCATTTT
>-|TRBJ2-5|few|TRBV5-6
CASSLVVGAESQETQYF
TGTGCCAGCAGCTTGGTTGTGGGGGCCGAATCACAAGAGACCCAGTACTTC
>TRBD2|TRBJ2-3|few|TRBV10-2
CASSAGLAETDTQYF
TGCGCCAGCAGTGCGGGACTAGCGGAGACAGATACGCAGTATTTT
>TRBD1|TRBJ2-3|-|TRBV7-9
CASSLGPDRVARTDTQYF
TGTGCCAGCAGCTTAGGTCCTGACAGGGTGGCCCGCACAGATACGCAGTATTTT
>TRBD2|TRBJ2-1|-|TRBV7-3
CASSLAGGLFFHNEQFF
TGTGCCAGCAGCTTAGCGGGAGGGCTTTTTTTCCACAATGAGCAGTTCTTC
>TRBD2|TRBJ2-5|-|TRBV7-2
CACSLAPSGGKETQYF
TGTGCCTGCAGCTTAGCACCTAGCGGGGGAAAAGAGACCCAGTACTTC
>-|TRBJ1-5|once|TRBV29-1
CSVAVDNQPQHF
TGCAGCGTTGCAGTCGACAATCAGCCCCAGCATTTT
>-|TRBJ2-5|-|TRBV11-2
CASSSPGRRREETQYF
TGTGCCAGCAGCTCCCCAGGGCGAAGAAGAGAAGAGACCCAGTACTTC
>-|TRBJ2-1|-|TRBV15
CATSSGWGVNNEQFF
TGTGCCACCAGCAGTGGGTGGGGGGTGAACAATGAGCAGTTCTTC
>-|TRBJ2-3|-|TRBV10-3
CAVQSPTDTQYF
TGTGCCGTACAGAGCCCCACAGATACGCAGTATTTT
>-|TRBJ2-5|-|TRBV12-3/TRBV12-4
CASSRSGQETQYF
TGTGCCAGCAGTCGTAGCGGCCAAGAGACCCAGTACTTC
>TRBD2|TRBJ2-7|few|TRBV4-1
CASSQDTAGVSYEQYF
TGCGCCAGCAGCCAAGATACAGCGGGAGTGTCCTACGAGCAGTACTTC
>-|TRBJ2-1|-|TRBV6-6
CASSYRGGLYNEQFF
TGTGCCAGCAGTTACCGAGGGGGACTTTACAATGAGCAGTTCTTC
>TRBD2|TRBJ2-7|few|TRBV20-1
CSAWGLAGDEQYF
TGCAGTGCCTGGGGACTAGCGGGAGACGAGCAGTACTTC
>TRBD2|TRBJ2-1|few|TRBV4-3
CASSQDWVAGAGLLRGEQFF
TGCGCCAGCAGCCAAGATTGGGTAGCGGGGGCCGGCTTGCTGAGGGGTGAGCAGTTCTTC
>-|TRBJ2-3|-|TRBV6-6
CASSYAEASADTQYF
TGTGCCAGCAGTTACGCCGAGGCTAGCGCAGATACGCAGTATTTT
>TRBD1|TRBJ2-5|few|TRBV7-3
CASSPGTARETQYF
TGTGCCAGCAGCCCCGGGACAGCGAGAGAGACCCAGTACTTC
>TRBD2|TRBJ2-1|once|TRBV7-9
CASSSGGEAGDYNEQFF
TGTGCCAGCAGCTCGGGGGGGGAAGCGGGGGACTACAATGAGCAGTTCTTC
>TRBD1|TRBJ1-2|-|TRBV29-1
CSVGEGQGILGGYTF
TGCAGCGTTGGGGAAGGACAGGGGATTCTGGGAGGCTACACCTTC
>-|TRBJ2-3|-|TRBV7-2
CASSLTGTSTDTQYF
TGTGCCAGCAGCCTGACCGGGACTAGCACAGATACGCAGTATTTT
>TRBD1|TRBJ1-1|-|TRBV2
CASRQGRDTEAFF
TGTGCCAGCCGACAGGGGAGGGACACTGAAGCTTTCTTT
>TRBD1|TRBJ1-2|-|TRBV7-9
CASSLAAGQLMGYTF
TGTGCCAGCAGCTTAGCGGCGGGACAGTTGATGGGCTACACCTTC
>TRBD2|TRBJ2-7|few|TRBV20-1
CSARLAGTYEQYF
TGCAGCGCCCGATTAGCGGGCACCTACGAGCAGTACTTC
>-|TRBJ1-5|few|TRBV6-6
CASSYGQGNNQPQHF
TGTGCCAGCAGTTACGGGCAGGGTAACAATCAGCCCCAGCATTTT
>-|TRBJ2-1|-|TRBV6-2/TRBV6-3
CASSYSSPPRVDLVSSYNEQFF
TGTGCCAGCAGTTACTCGTCCCCCCCCCGGGTAGACCTTGTTTCCTCCTACAATGAGCAGTTCTTC
>TRBD1|TRBJ2-5|few|TRBV29-1
CSVGQGRSKTQYF
TGCAGCGTTGGACAGGGACGGTCAAAGACCCAGTACTTC
>-|TRBJ2-3|many|TRBV5-1
CASSLGVSTDTQYF
TGTGCCAGCAGTTTAGGGGTTAGCACAGATACGCAGTATTTT
>-|TRBJ1-6|-|TRBV20-1
CSASEGLNSPLHF
TGCAGTGCTAGTGAGGGACTAAATTCACCCCTCCACTTT
>TRBD2|TRBJ2-1|-|TRBV5-1
CASSLGPGGRTNEQFF
TGCGCCAGCAGCTTAGGTCCGGGCGGGAGAACGAATGAGCAGTTCTTC
>-|TRBJ2-1|-|TRBV29-1
CSIARADSYNEQFF
TGCAGCATAGCTAGGGCGGACTCCTACAATGAGCAGTTCTTC
>TRBD1|TRBJ2-1|few|TRBV7-4
CASSARTGVYNEQFF
TGTGCCAGCAGCGCCCGGACAGGGGTGTACAATGAGCAGTTCTTC
>TRBD1|TRBJ1-2|-|TRBV29-1
CSVDQQGTGGYTF
TGCAGCGTAGACCAACAGGGGACCGGGGGCTACACCTTC
>-|TRBJ2-2|-|TRBV7-2
CASSYGGPNTGELFF
TGTGCCAGCAGCTATGGGGGACCGAACACCGGGGAGCTGTTTTTT
>-|TRBJ2-7|few|TRBV5-1
CASSPGAAYEQYF
TGCGCCAGCAGTCCAGGGGCCGCCTACGAGCAGTACTTC